Following are 10 T cell receptor beta chains from one sample sequenced in a study of response to subunit inactivated influenza vaccine. TCRdb recomputed calls from the RT-PCR reads with MiXCR, one row per CDR3 protein. The table shows around 710,000 distinct CDR3 sequences, with approximately 13% occurring only once. The source was PBMCs from blood, collected 14 to 15 days before vaccination. These receptors were taken from a middle-aged man who received an inactivated influenza vaccine.

The gene calls are TRBV19 and TRBJ1-5, with D uncertain. The CDR3 covers 14 residues. V lost 1 base to trimming and J lost 1 base, with 5 bases between them. Germline V gene sequence: CDR1 LNHDA, CDR2 SQIVND (reference sequence). The CDR3 is CASSIVSSNQPQHF. The CDR3 DNA is TGTGCCAGTAGTATAGTAAGCAGCAATCAGCCCCAGCATTTT. The complete variable domain, with remaining parts taken from reference TRBV19 and TRBJ1-5, reads DGGITQSPKYLFRKEGQNVTLSCEQNLNHDAMYWYRQDPGQGLRLIYYSQIVNDFQKGDIAEGYSVSREKKESFPLTVTSAQKNPTAFYLCASSIVSSNQPQHFGDGTRLSIL.

This clonotype has a handful of counts. V and J are TRBV10-3 and TRBJ2-3; D is uncertain. CDR1 and CDR2 from the germline V gene are ENHRY and SYGVKD. The CDR3 contains 17 residues. V was cut by 2 bases and J by 0 bases, with 15 bases left in between. CDR3 loop: CAISEAVGKGSTDTQYF. CDR3 sequence (DNA): TGTGCCATCAGTGAGGCGGTTGGGAAAGGGAGCACAGATACGCAGTATTTT.

There are many counts of this clonotype. The rearrangement uses TRBV6-5 and TRBJ1-5; the D gene is possibly TRBD1 (5 bases). The CDR3 has 15 residues. Between the trimmed V and J ends, which lost 4 bases and 2 bases, there was a span of 12 bases. The germline gives CDR1 MNHEY, CDR2 SVGAGI. CDR3: CASSFRRDGNQPQHF. Here the CDR3 DNA reads TGTGCCAGCAGTTTTCGCAGGGATGGCAATCAGCCCCAGCATTTT.

This clonotype was seen many times. The chain has TRBV10-3 and TRBJ1-5; 7 nucleotides align to TRBD1. V shed 10 bases, J shed 5 bases, and the junction held 8 bases outside the gene matches. CDR1 ENHRY and CDR2 SYGVKD come from the germline V gene. The CDR3 covers 13 residues. The CDR3 loop reads CATGTAIYQPQHF. The CDR3 region has the DNA TGTGCCACCGGGACAGCGATTTATCAGCCCCAGCATTTT.

This clonotype was observed a few times. The chain joins TRBV3-1 to TRBJ1-6; the D gene is possibly TRBD1 (5 bases). V was shortened by 8 bases and J by 11 bases, with 16 bases between the two germline ends. This CDR3 is built from 13 residues. Germline V gene data show CDR1 as LGHDT and CDR2 as YNNKEL (reference sequence). CDR3 amino acids: CASGTGGTAPLHF. DNA for the CDR3: TGTGCCAGCGGGACCGGAGGGACGGCACCCCTCCACTTT.

The sample holds a few counts of this clonotype. V is TRBV6-2 or TRBV6-3 and J is TRBJ2-7; 7 bases fit TRBD2. Per germline, CDR1 MNHEY and CDR2 SVGEGT. The CDR3 has 16 residues. V was pared by 5 bases and J by 2 bases, with 12 bases of the junction left unmatched. This CDR3 is CASSDVVASGPYEQYF. CDR3 sequence (DNA): TGTGCCAGCAGTGACGTGGTGGCTAGCGGTCCCTACGAGCAGTACTTC.

V is TRBV7-2 and J is TRBJ2-3; TRBD2 agrees at 10 bases. Germline CDR1 reads SGHTA; CDR2 reads FQGNSA. V lost 1 base to trimming and J lost 4 bases; unmatched junction nucleotides: 8. CDR3 length: 17 amino acids. In DNA, the CDR3 is TGTGCCAGCAGCTTAGTGGCTAGCGGGAGTAGCGCAGATACGCAGTATTTT. Translated: CASSLVASGSSADTQYF.

This clonotype was observed a handful of times. The gene calls are TRBV2 and TRBJ2-7; D unresolved. The V end was cut by 8 bases, the J end by 7 bases, with 18 bases between. The CDR3 is 13 residues long. Per the germline V gene, CDR1 is SNHLY and CDR2 is FYNNEI. The CDR3 nucleotides are TGTGCCAGCCGGATCTCGCCCCTGGTGGAGCAGTACTTC. Its protein is CASRISPLVEQYF.

The gene calls are TRBV7-6 and TRBJ1-3; D not certain. V lost 3 bases, J lost 4 bases, and 13 bases lay in between. The germline V gene encodes CDR1 SGHVS and CDR2 FNYEAQ. The CDR3 spans 15 residues. For the CDR3, the DNA is TGTGCCAGCAGCTTTGGGGAGGTGCAGGGAAACACCATATATTTT. Translating gives CASSFGEVQGNTIYF.

V usage is TRBV28 and J usage is TRBJ2-7, with D tentatively TRBD2 (5 bases). Per germline, CDR1 MDHEN and CDR2 SYDVKM. Trimming pared 4 bases from V and 4 bases from J, leaving 14 bases between. CDR3 length: 14 amino acids. CDR3: CASSSGINVYEQYF. In nucleotides, the CDR3 is TGTGCCAGCAGTTCCGGGATTAATGTTTACGAGCAGTACTTC.